These 10 T cell receptor beta chains originate from one sample sequenced in a study of cytomegalovirus exposure and HLA in healthy donors. Use of 60 Vbeta and 13 Jbeta primers characterized the PCR. Data came from immunoSEQ multiplex PCR; TCRdb stores just in-frame clones and leaves some out. The top ten hold around 2.5% of the sample, which has about 180,000 clones, about 78% seen once. The sequenced sample was PBMCs. All receptors come from a man in his sixties in good health and CMV-seronegative.

This chain joins TRBV27 and TRBJ1-1, with 11 bases that match TRBD1. The CDR3 extends over 14 amino acids. Germline V lookup: CDR1 MNHEY, CDR2 SMNVEV (reference sequence). Losses at the gene ends were 6 bases for V and 3 bases for J; bases not matched to a gene: 3. The CDR3 DNA reads TGTGCCAGCAGGGGGACAGGGGGATACACTGAAGCTTTCTTT. It yields the protein CASRGTGGYTEAFF.

This clone was seen only once. The rearrangement joins TRBV6-5 to TRBJ1-2; D is undetermined. Per germline, CDR1 MNHEY and CDR2 SVGAGI. The germline V and J ends were trimmed by 5 bases and 5 bases, with 15 bases remaining between them. There are 14 residues in the CDR3. The CDR3 nucleotides read TGTGCCAGCAGTACTAGGCCTTCCCTGTATGGCTACACCTTC. The encoded protein is CASSTRPSLYGYTF.

The chain combines TRBV28 with TRBJ2-2; the match to TRBD2 covers 12 bases. J gave up 7 bases and V 5 bases, and 11 bases lay outside the gene matches. The CDR3 runs 17 residues. Germline V lookup: CDR1 MDHEN, CDR2 SYDVKM. The CDR3 loop is CASSLFLAGGVDGELFF. The CDR3 coding sequence is TGTGCCAGCAGTCTTTTCCTAGCGGGAGGGGTGGACGGGGAGCTGTTTTTT.

This clone was found once. The J gene is TRBJ2-3, the V gene TRBV2; D is undetermined. V was clipped by 9 bases and J by 1 base, with 17 bases between them. CDR3 length: 15 amino acids. Per germline, CDR1 SNHLY and CDR2 FYNNEI. The CDR3 here is CASRRSASGTDTQYF. Written as DNA, the CDR3 is TGTGCCAGTCGCCGCTCTGCCAGCGGCACAGATACGCAGTATTTT.

This rearrangement joins TRBV7-8 to TRBJ2-3; the match to TRBD1 covers 9 bases. V lost 4 bases, J lost 4 bases, and 6 bases stayed unmatched. This CDR3 spans 15 amino acids. The V gene's germline CDR1 is SGHVS and CDR2 FQNEAQ. The CDR3 region has the DNA TGTGCCAGCAGCTATCGGGACAGGGAATCAGATACGCAGTATTTT. Protein: CASSYRDRESDTQYF.

This clone was detected a few times. V usage is TRBV6-5 and J usage is TRBJ1-1, with D possibly matching TRBD1 (5 bases). Germline V lookup: CDR1 MNHEY, CDR2 SVGAGI. The CDR3 has 15 amino acids. Trimming cost V 0 bases and J 5 bases, with 13 bases left between them. Written as DNA, the CDR3 is TGTGCCAGCAGTTACTCGCAAGGGGCACGGACTGAAGCTTTCTTT. Amino acid sequence: CASSYSQGARTEAFF.

Of note for this clone: One junction end disagrees with the germline gene, perhaps due to a read error. CDR3 bases: TGTGCCTGGGACAGCTATGGCTACCCCTTC. Translation gives CAWDSYGYPF. The chain is built from TRBV30 and TRBJ1-2; possibly TRBD1 for D (5 bases). The CDR3 spans 10 residues. The germline gives CDR1 GTSNPN, CDR2 SVGIG (reference sequence). The whole variable domain, filled in from reference TRBV30 and TRBJ1-2, reads SQTIHQWPATLVQPVGSPLSLECTVEGTSNPNLYWYRQAAGRGLQLLFYSVGIGQISSEVPQNLSASRPQDRQFILSSKKLLLSDSGFYLCAWDSYGYPFGSGTRLTVV.

This chain uses TRBV6-5 with TRBJ2-1; 12 positions match TRBD2. This CDR3 has 15 amino acids. The germline CDR1 and CDR2 sequences are MNHEY and SVGAGI. V dropped 2 bases and J dropped 9; count of bases not matched to a gene: 5. The CDR3 DNA reads as TGTGCCAGCAGTTACGGACTAGCGGGAAACAGTGAGCAGTTCTTC. Its translation is CASSYGLAGNSEQFF.

The chain uses TRBV7-2 and TRBJ2-5, with 8 bases aligning to TRBD2. Germline CDR1 and CDR2: SGHTA and FQGNSA. V was clipped by 4 bases and J by 1 base; unmatched bases: 11. The CDR3 has 17 amino acids. The CDR3 is CASSYSVASGRQETQYF. The DNA for the CDR3 is TGTGCCAGCAGCTACTCCGTTGCTAGCGGGCGCCAAGAGACCCAGTACTTC.

This clone was counted only a few times. The chain uses TRBV19 and TRBJ1-2; TRBD1 agrees at 7 bases. V was clipped by 5 bases and J by 4 bases; unmatched bases: 10. The CDR3 consists of 15 residues. Germline V gives CDR1 LNHDA, CDR2 SQIVND (reference sequence). The CDR3 is CASSLTGDSTYGYTF. CDR3 nucleotides: TGTGCCAGTAGTCTAACAGGGGATTCGACCTATGGCTACACCTTC.